One and the same sample provided the 27 T cell receptor beta chains below, sequenced in a study of control samples from healthy donors and cancer patients. The method was immunoSEQ multiplex PCR; TCRdb's version includes in-frame clones alone and lacks a portion of them. The sample lists around 170,000 clones, around nine tenths occurring once. The sequencing input was blood. Receptor source: a man in his thirties or forties in good health.

CDR3 residues: CASSLSGHRYEQYF. CDR3 sequence (DNA): TGTGCCAGCAGTTTATCTGGCCACCGGTACGAGCAGTACTTC. The chain has TRBV27 and TRBJ2-7, with D hard to call. Trimming took off 0 bases at V and 4 bases at J, with 10 bases between the two ends. Germline V gene data show CDR1 as MNHEY and CDR2 as SMNVEV (reference sequence). The CDR3 runs 14 residues.

The chain employs TRBV24-1 and TRBJ2-5; TRBD1 matches 11 bases. The CDR3 is 19 amino acids. The V gene's germline CDR1 is KGHDR and CDR2 SFDVKD. V shed 1 base, J shed 3 bases, and the junction held 12 bases outside the gene matches. CDR3 protein: CATSDFGGTGGGRKETQYF. CDR3 DNA sequence: TGTGCCACCAGTGATTTCGGGGGGACAGGGGGTGGGCGGAAAGAGACCCAGTACTTC.

The rearrangement links TRBV21-1 to TRBJ1-5. TRBV21-1 is marked as a pseudogene. The CDR3 runs 16 residues. This CDR3 is CASSKDGPRGNQPQHF. The CDR3 DNA follows: TGTGCCAGCAGCAAAGATGGGCCTAGGGGCAATCAGCCCCAGCATTTT.

The V and J genes are TRBV9 and TRBJ1-4, with D uncertain. CDR1 is SGDLS and CDR2 is YYNGEE in the germline V gene. This CDR3 has 14 amino acids. Deletions cut 2 bases from V and 0 bases from J, with 5 bases between. The CDR3 is CASSVHATNEKLFF. For the CDR3, the DNA is TGTGCCAGCAGCGTCCACGCAACTAATGAAAAACTGTTTTTT.

J is TRBJ1-6 and V is TRBV4-3; maybe TRBD1 (6 bases). V lost 1 base to trimming and J lost 14 bases, with 12 bases between them. The CDR3 runs to 13 residues. Germline V gives CDR1 LGHNA, CDR2 YSLEER. The CDR3 loop is CASSQGLGGSLHF. The CDR3 DNA reads TGCGCCAGCAGCCAAGGGCTAGGGGGTTCCCTCCACTTT.

This chain joins TRBV7-3 and TRBJ2-1; no clear D gene. Per germline, CDR1 SGHTA and CDR2 FQGTGA. V was pared by 2 bases and J by 3 bases, with 5 bases between. This CDR3 region has 13 residues. The CDR3 sequence is CASSLDGYNEQFF. The DNA for the CDR3 is TGTGCCAGCAGCTTAGACGGCTACAATGAGCAGTTCTTC.

V usage is TRBV2 and J usage is TRBJ2-7; D remains ambiguous. V lost 7 bases and J lost 0, with 7 bases in between. The CDR3 loop spans 12 amino acids. The germline CDR1 and CDR2 sequences are SNHLY and FYNNEI. The CDR3, as DNA: TGTGCCAGCACTTATTCCTCCTACGAGCAGTACTTC. It encodes CASTYSSYEQYF.

The J gene is TRBJ2-7, the V gene TRBV5-1, with TRBD1 matching over 7 bases. V shed 4 bases, J shed 7 bases, and the junction held 8 bases outside the gene matches. From germline, CDR1 is SGHRS and CDR2 YFSETQ. CDR3 length: 13 residues. The chain's CDR3 is CASSAGTAVEQYF. The CDR3, as DNA: TGCGCCAGCAGCGCCGGGACAGCCGTGGAGCAGTACTTC.

This clone has more than one count but fewer than ten. The chain joins TRBV6-2 or TRBV6-3 to TRBJ1-4, with D perhaps matching TRBD1 (5 bases). This CDR3 comprises 19 residues. Trimming removed 6 bases from V and 0 bases from J, with 23 bases in between. Germline CDR1 reads MNHEY; CDR2 reads SVGEGT. Here the CDR3 DNA reads TGTGCCAGCAGCATAACCGGAGACAGCTACAATCCAACTAATGAAAAACTGTTTTTT. It yields the protein CASSITGDSYNPTNEKLFF.

The chain employs TRBV6-2 or TRBV6-3 and TRBJ2-2, with TRBD2 identical over 8 bases. The CDR3 has 15 residues. J was trimmed by 5 bases and V by 6 bases; bases with no gene match: 8. CDR1 and CDR2 (germline): MNHEY, SVGEGT. The CDR3 sequence: CASSRRGAGTGELFF. The CDR3 DNA sequence: TGTGCCAGCAGCCGGCGGGGGGCCGGGACCGGGGAGCTGTTTTTT.

V is TRBV4-1 and J is TRBJ2-2; D uncertain. V lost 3 bases to trimming and J lost 4 bases, with 12 bases between them. The CDR3 contains 15 residues. Germline V gene data show CDR1 as MGHRA and CDR2 as YSYEKL. The CDR3 bases are TGCGCCAGCAGCCAGTCGTCTCTGGGCACCGGGGAGCTGTTTTTT. It specifies CASSQSSLGTGELFF.

This sequence joins TRBV6-5 and TRBJ1-3, with D perhaps TRBD1 (6 bases). The length of the CDR3 is 14 residues. The V and J ends lost 6 bases and 2 bases respectively, with 11 bases between them. Germline assignment: CDR1 MNHEY and CDR2 SVGAGI. The CDR3 DNA reads as TGTGCCAGCAGCTACAGGGAGCCTGGAAACACCATATATTTT. Its translation is CASSYREPGNTIYF.

V and J are TRBV4-2 and TRBJ2-7; D is undetermined. This CDR3 contains 14 residues. Deletions cut 3 bases from V and 2 bases from J, with 11 bases between. Germline CDR1 is LGHNA and CDR2 is YNFKEQ. This CDR3 reads CASSQERAPYEQYF. DNA of the CDR3: TGTGCCAGCAGCCAGGAACGCGCCCCCTACGAGCAGTACTTC.

The gene calls are TRBV6-2 or TRBV6-3 and TRBJ1-5; D uncertain. The CDR3 runs 11 residues. V shed 2 bases and J shed 6 bases, with 2 bases lying between them. CDR1 and CDR2 from the germline V gene are MNHEY and SVGEGT. The CDR3 sequence is CASSYVQPQHF. The DNA for the CDR3 is TGTGCCAGCAGTTACGTTCAGCCCCAGCATTTT.

This clone came up once. The gene calls are TRBV5-1 and TRBJ1-3; D uncertain. V dropped 0 bases and J dropped 1 base, with 8 bases sitting between them. The CDR3 sequence is 15 residues long. Germline V CDR1 and CDR2: SGHRS, YFSETQ. CDR3 DNA sequence: TGCGCCAGCAGCTTGGACACGGGATCTGGAAACACCATATATTTT. It is translated as CASSLDTGSGNTIYF.

The rearrangement joins TRBV19 to TRBJ2-1, with D uncertain. Germline V gene lookup returns CDR1 LNHDA and CDR2 SQIVND (reference sequence). V was cut by 7 bases and J by 7 bases, with 8 bases left in between. The CDR3 extends over 11 amino acids. The CDR3 region is CASTDWNEQFF. The CDR3 coding sequence is TGTGCCAGTACGGATTGGAATGAGCAGTTCTTC. The variable domain in full, completed from reference TRBV19 and TRBJ2-1, reads DGGITQSPKYLFRKEGQNVTLSCEQNLNHDAMYWYRQDPGQGLRLIYYSQIVNDFQKGDIAEGYSVSREKKESFPLTVTSAQKNPTAFYLCASTDWNEQFFGPGTRLTVL.

The CDR3 DNA is TGTGCCAGCAGTGAGGGACAGGGGTACTCCTACGAGCAGTACTTC. Translated, it gives CASSEGQGYSYEQYF. V usage is TRBV2 and J usage is TRBJ2-7; 10 bases agree with TRBD1. Germline CDR1 reads SNHLY; CDR2 reads FYNNEI. V was pared by 3 bases and J by 0 bases, with 2 bases of the junction left unmatched. The CDR3 loop spans 15 amino acids.

The chain has TRBV28 and TRBJ1-2; D is unresolved. V was cut by 8 bases and J by 4 bases, with 17 bases left in between. Germline V lookup: CDR1 MDHEN, CDR2 SYDVKM. The CDR3 length is 14 residues. Here the CDR3 DNA reads TGTGCCAGCTCAAACCCGCCGGGGTTCTATGGCTACACCTTC. Translated, it gives CASSNPPGFYGYTF.

J is TRBJ2-5 and V is TRBV11-2, with D unclear. The CDR3 has 14 residues. The V gene's germline CDR1 is SGHAT and CDR2 FQNNGV. V gave up 1 base and J gave up 5 bases, with 11 bases separating them. The DNA of the CDR3 is TGTGCCAGCAGCTTAGGATGGGGTCGGGAGACCCAGTACTTC. This gives the protein CASSLGWGRETQYF.

This clone has a single count. The V and J genes are TRBV19 and TRBJ2-2, with D unresolved. CDR1 LNHDA and CDR2 SQIVND come from the germline V gene (reference sequence). Deletions cut 4 bases from V and 7 bases from J, with 7 bases between. This CDR3 spans 12 amino acids. In DNA form, the CDR3 reads TGTGCCAGTAGTACACCCGGCGGGGAGCTGTTTTTT. Translating gives CASSTPGGELFF.

The chain carries TRBV28 and TRBJ2-7, with TRBD2 identical over 8 bases. CDR3 size: 11 residues. The germline V gene encodes CDR1 MDHEN and CDR2 SYDVKM. J lost 8 bases, V lost 11 bases, and 8 bases had no gene match. The CDR3 bases are TGTGCCTGGGGGGAGCGGGGGAAGCAGTACTTC. Its protein product is CAWGERGKQYF.

The chain employs TRBV10-2 and TRBJ2-7, with TRBD1 matching over 9 bases. J lost 3 bases, V lost 4 bases, and 1 base had no gene match. This CDR3 contains 13 residues. Germline V lookup: CDR1 WSHSY, CDR2 SAAADI. Here the CDR3 reads CASSGQGGYEQYF. In nucleotides, the CDR3 is TGCGCCAGCAGTGGACAGGGGGGCTACGAGCAGTACTTC.

The gene calls are TRBV3-1 (or the pseudogene TRBV3-2) and TRBJ2-5, with TRBD1 identical over 9 bases. Germline V gene sequence: CDR1 LGHDT, CDR2 YNNKEL (reference sequence). There are 14 residues in the CDR3. The V gene end was trimmed by 4 bases and the J gene end by 6 bases; junction bases not matched to a gene: 6. This CDR3 reads CASSPRDRVKTQYF. The CDR3 nucleotides read TGTGCCAGCAGCCCCCGGGACAGGGTAAAGACCCAGTACTTC.

V and J are TRBV29-1 and TRBJ2-3; a possible D gene is TRBD2 (6 bases). V lost 6 bases to trimming and J lost 4 bases, with 14 bases between them. The CDR3 covers 13 residues. Germline assignment: CDR1 SQVTM and CDR2 ANQGSEA. The CDR3 reads CSVPGLNSDTQYF. The CDR3 coding sequence is TGCAGCGTCCCGGGACTCAACTCAGATACGCAGTATTTT.

This chain connects TRBV9 to TRBJ2-7; D may be TRBD1 (6 bases). The length of the CDR3 is 13 residues. CDR1 is SGDLS, CDR2 YYNGEE, per germline. The ends were cut back, 3 bases at V and 6 bases at J, with 13 bases in the middle. The CDR3 DNA reads TGTGCCAGCAGCGAGGGGGATCCGGGCGAGCAGTACTTC. Amino acids: CASSEGDPGEQYF.

This clone has just one count. The rearrangement joins TRBV5-1 to TRBJ2-3, with TRBD1 identical over 7 bases. Germline V lookup: CDR1 SGHRS, CDR2 YFSETQ. V lost 4 bases to trimming and J lost 0 bases; unmatched junction nucleotides: 8. The CDR3 consists of 16 residues. CDR3 DNA sequence: TGCGCCAGCAGCAAACGACAGGGTGGAAGCACAGATACGCAGTATTTT. It translates to CASSKRQGGSTDTQYF.

The CDR3 is CASSNSALKTQYF. The CDR3 nucleotides read TGTGCCAGCAGCAACTCCGCCCTTAAGACCCAGTACTTC. This sequence joins TRBV21-1 and TRBJ2-5. TRBV21-1 is a documented pseudogene. CDR3 length: 13 amino acids.